This T cell receptor beta chain was sequenced for a study of control samples from healthy donors and cancer patients. V lost 7 bases to trimming and J lost 1 base, with 10 bases between them. The CDR3 spans 14 residues. Germline values: CDR1 MNHEY, CDR2 SVGAGI. Profiled with immunoSEQ multiplex PCR; TCRdb holds only in-frame clones, not every one. The sample gives some 190,000 clones, approximately 90% of which show up once; 1.5% to 2% is in the top ten. What was sequenced was blood. The rearrangement uses TRBV6-5 and TRBJ2-2; D possibly uses TRBD1 or TRBD2 (6 bases each). The source is a man aged 25 to 45 in good health. CDR3 amino acids: CASIGGLNTGELFF. The DNA of the CDR3 is TGTGCCAGCATAGGGGGGCTGAACACCGGGGAGCTGTTTTTT.